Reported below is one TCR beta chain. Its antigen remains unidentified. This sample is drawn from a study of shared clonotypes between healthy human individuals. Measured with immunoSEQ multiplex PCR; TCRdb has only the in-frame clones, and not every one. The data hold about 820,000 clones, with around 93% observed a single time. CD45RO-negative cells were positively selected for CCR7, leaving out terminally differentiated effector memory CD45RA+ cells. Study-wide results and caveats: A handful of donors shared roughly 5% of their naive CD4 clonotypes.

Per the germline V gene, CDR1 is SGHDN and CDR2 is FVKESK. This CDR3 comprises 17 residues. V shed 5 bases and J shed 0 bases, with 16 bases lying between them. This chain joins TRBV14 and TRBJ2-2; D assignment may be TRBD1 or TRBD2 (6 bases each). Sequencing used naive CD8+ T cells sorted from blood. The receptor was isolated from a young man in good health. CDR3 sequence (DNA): TGTGCCAGCAGCAAGGAATTAGGGGGGTCGAACACCGGGGAGCTGTTTTTT. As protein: CASSKELGGSNTGELFF.